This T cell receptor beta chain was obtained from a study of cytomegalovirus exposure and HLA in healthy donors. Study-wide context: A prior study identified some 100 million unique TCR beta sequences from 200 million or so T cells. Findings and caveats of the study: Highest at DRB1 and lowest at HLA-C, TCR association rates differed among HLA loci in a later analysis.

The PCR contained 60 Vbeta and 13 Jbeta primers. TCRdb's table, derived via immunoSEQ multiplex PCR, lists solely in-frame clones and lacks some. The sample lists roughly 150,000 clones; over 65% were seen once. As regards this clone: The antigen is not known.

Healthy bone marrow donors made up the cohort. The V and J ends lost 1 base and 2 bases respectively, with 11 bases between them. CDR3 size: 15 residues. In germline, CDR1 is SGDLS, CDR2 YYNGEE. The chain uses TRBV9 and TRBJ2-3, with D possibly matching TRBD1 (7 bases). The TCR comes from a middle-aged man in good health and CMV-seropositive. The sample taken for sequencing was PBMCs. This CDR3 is CASSVRQGLTDTQYF. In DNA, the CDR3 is TGTGCCAGCAGCGTACGACAGGGACTCACAGATACGCAGTATTTT. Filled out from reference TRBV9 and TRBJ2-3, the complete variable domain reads DSGVTQTPKHLITATGQRVTLRCSPRSGDLSVYWYQQSLDQGLQFLIQYYNGEERAKGNILERFSAQQFPDLHSELNLSSLELGDSALYFCASSVRQGLTDTQYFGPGTRLTVL.